Listed below are T cell receptor beta chains from one sample, sequenced in a study of blood T cell repertoires in COVID-19. Here immunoSEQ multiplex PCR was the method, and the copy in TCRdb shows in-frame clones only, minus some. The sample carries 300,000 to 400,000 clones, about 91% recorded once. The sequencing input was peripheral blood. The source is a man aged 30 to 39 with COVID-19, enrolled during active disease. The CDR3 runs from the conserved cysteine through the conserved F or W. Fields, in order: J gene, V gene, D gene, CDR3 protein, CDR3 DNA. The D gene is left open where the match is weak.

TRBJ2-3 | TRBV24-1 | TRBD1 | CATAGQGDTDTQYF | TGTGCCACCGCAGGACAGGGGGACACAGATACGCAGTATTTT
TRBJ1-6 | TRBV27 | TRBD1 | CASSLSPGRGSYSPLHF | TGTGCCAGCAGTTTATCGCCCGGCAGGGGGAGTTATTCACCCCTCCACTTT
TRBJ1-2 | TRBV6-5 | - | CASSNQGYYGYTF | TGTGCCAGCAGTAACCAGGGATACTATGGCTACACCTTC
TRBJ2-3 | TRBV2 | TRBD1 | CASSTGETSTDTQYF | TGTGCCAGCAGTACAGGGGAGACTAGCACAGATACGCAGTATTTT
TRBJ1-4 | TRBV7-8 | TRBD1 | CASSWPDREGEANEKLFF | TGTGCCAGCAGCTGGCCGGACAGGGAGGGAGAGGCTAATGAAAAACTGTTTTTT
TRBJ2-4 | TRBV10-3 | TRBD1 | CAISEPIRGRENIQYF | TGTGCCATCAGTGAGCCGATCAGGGGGCGCGAAAACATTCAGTACTTC
TRBJ2-5 | TRBV2 | TRBD2 | CASSGASGGQETQYF | TGTGCCAGCAGTGGGGCGAGCGGGGGACAAGAGACCCAGTACTTC
TRBJ2-3 | TRBV21-1 | - | CASSKTSTRGATDTQYF | TGTGCCAGCAGCAAAACCTCCACCAGGGGGGCCACAGATACGCAGTATTTT
TRBJ2-7 | TRBV6-2/TRBV6-3 | - | CASSYTGVGLEQYF | TGTGCCAGCAGTTACACGGGAGTAGGCCTCGAGCAGTACTTC
TRBJ1-4 | TRBV7-9 | - | CASSLGGTNEKLFF | TGTGCCAGCAGCTTGGGAGGAACTAATGAAAAACTGTTTTTT